The entry that follows covers one T cell receptor beta chain sequence. The data originate from a study of shared clonotypes between healthy human individuals. The protocol was immunoSEQ multiplex PCR, while the TCRdb copy is restricted to in-frame clones and leaves out a portion. The table includes millions of clones, roughly 95% detected once. Trimming removed 3 bases from V and 6 bases from J, with 13 bases in between. CDR3 size: 15 residues. Germline-derived CDR1 and CDR2 are SGHRS and YFSETQ. The receptor's source is a man between 18 and 35 years old in good health. The chain uses TRBV5-1 and TRBJ1-6; maybe TRBD1 (6 bases). What was sequenced was naive CD4+ T cells sorted from blood. Subset indicated: CD45RA+ positively selected. CDR3 protein: CASSWRDRRNSPLHF. The CDR3, as DNA: TGCGCCAGCAGCTGGAGAGACAGGCGTAATTCACCCCTCCACTTT.